These 12 T cell receptor beta chains came from one sample sequenced in a study of T cell changes during pregnancy in multiple sclerosis. The assay was immunoSEQ multiplex PCR, and TCRdb's table has in-frame clones only and misses some. The sample has tens of thousands of clones, approximately 92% seen once. The sequencing used CD8+ T cells from peripheral blood mononuclear cells, collected in the third trimester of pregnancy. These receptors were obtained from a female donor with multiple sclerosis, enrolled in a pregnancy study.

V and J are TRBV12-2 and TRBJ2-5; the table's D call, TRBD2, was not checked against the DNA. TRBV12-2 is tagged as a pseudogene. The CDR3 is 14 residues long. Here the CDR3 reads CASPPSGRAGTQYF. For the CDR3, the DNA is TGTGCAAGTCCGCCCTCGGGCCGGGCGGGGACCCAGTACTTC.

The J gene is TRBJ2-1, the V gene TRBV9; 8 positions match TRBD2. Germline assignment: CDR1 SGDLS and CDR2 YYNGEE. The CDR3 is 16 residues long. With 3 bases clipped from V and 0 bases from J, the junction kept 5 bases outside the gene matches. CDR3: CASSEGSGISYNEQFF. For the CDR3, the DNA is TGTGCCAGCAGCGAGGGTAGCGGGATCTCCTACAATGAGCAGTTCTTC.

This chain joins TRBV4-3 and TRBJ1-5; 11 nucleotides match TRBD1. The CDR3 length is 17 residues. The trim removed 0 bases at V and 5 bases at J, leaving 6 bases unmatched. Germline values: CDR1 LGHNA, CDR2 YSLEER. The CDR3 sequence is CASSQDGTGGRDQPQHF. For the CDR3, the DNA is TGCGCCAGCAGCCAAGATGGGACAGGGGGTAGAGATCAGCCCCAGCATTTT.

The chain has TRBV27 and TRBJ2-7, with D hard to call. CDR3 size: 14 residues. V lost 3 bases and J lost 3, with 12 bases in between. CDR1 is MNHEY, CDR2 SMNVEV, per germline (reference sequence). This chain's CDR3 is CASSFGVGHYEQYF. DNA of the CDR3: TGTGCCAGCAGTTTCGGTGTTGGTCACTACGAGCAGTACTTC.

CDR3 sequence reads: CSVSTGGSYGYTF. In nucleotides, the CDR3 is TGCAGCGTTTCCACAGGGGGCTCCTATGGCTACACCTTC. This chain uses TRBV29-1 with TRBJ1-2, with 9 bases lining up with TRBD1. With V trimmed by 5 bases and J by 4 bases, 5 bases remained unmatched. Germline assignment: CDR1 SQVTM and CDR2 ANQGSEA. The CDR3 runs 13 residues.

The V gene is TRBV2, the J gene TRBJ1-5, with D unresolved. V was clipped by 6 bases and J by 0 bases, with 15 bases between them. The CDR3 spans 16 residues. Germline CDR1 reads SNHLY; CDR2 reads FYNNEI. CDR3 protein: CASSHREIHSNQPQHF. The DNA for the CDR3 is TGTGCCAGCAGCCACAGAGAGATCCATAGCAATCAGCCCCAGCATTTT.

The V call is TRBV14, the J call TRBJ2-2, with a possible D match to TRBD2 (6 bases). CDR1 and CDR2 from the germline V gene are SGHDN and FVKESK. The CDR3 length is 16 residues. V lost 2 bases and J 0 bases, leaving 10 bases between the germline ends. Here the CDR3 DNA reads TGTGCCAGCAGCCAACTAGCGTACGCGAACACCGGGGAGCTGTTTTTT. The encoded protein is CASSQLAYANTGELFF.

J is TRBJ1-1 and V is TRBV28, with TRBD1 matching over 9 bases. In germline, CDR1 is MDHEN, CDR2 SYDVKM. The J segment lost 0 bases and the V segment lost 5 bases, leaving 7 bases of the junction unmatched. This CDR3 spans 16 amino acids. The DNA of the CDR3 is TGTGCCAGCAGTCCTCGGGACAGGGCTATGAACACTGAAGCTTTCTTT. Protein product: CASSPRDRAMNTEAFF.

By share, this clone counts as medium-sized. The genes are TRBV25-1 and TRBJ1-2; 10 bases map to TRBD1. Germline CDR1 MGHDK, CDR2 SYGVNS. The CDR3 contains 15 residues. With V trimmed by 2 bases and J by 6 bases, 6 bases remained unmatched. The CDR3 spells CASSEPGTGVDGYTF. CDR3 nucleotide sequence: TGTGCCAGCAGTGAACCCGGGACAGGGGTGGATGGCTACACCTTC.

The chain uses TRBV4-1 and TRBJ1-2, with 7 bases matching TRBD1. The CDR3 has 13 amino acids. Losses at the gene ends were 2 bases for V and 6 bases for J; bases not matched to a gene: 3. Germline V gene lookup returns CDR1 MGHRA and CDR2 YSYEKL. The CDR3 spells CASSQQGGDGYTF. CDR3 DNA sequence: TGCGCCAGCAGCCAACAAGGGGGCGATGGCTACACCTTC.

V and J are TRBV29-1 and TRBJ1-2, with D unclear. The length of the CDR3 is 14 residues. Between the trimmed V and J ends, which lost 6 bases and 5 bases, there was a span of 19 bases. The germline V gene has CDR1 SQVTM and CDR2 ANQGSEA. The CDR3 nucleotides are TGCAGCGTGGTAAACAGTTTATCGGTATATGGCTACACCTTC. Protein product: CSVVNSLSVYGYTF.

The J gene is TRBJ1-4, the V gene TRBV6-6, with D possibly matching TRBD1 (5 bases). Germline CDR1 reads MNHNY; CDR2 reads SVGAGI (reference sequence). Trimming removed 1 base from V and 11 bases from J, with 14 bases in between. CDR3 length: 14 residues. The CDR3 DNA is TGTGCCAGCAGTTACTTAGGCTCGGGGGATAAACTGTTTTTT. Protein sequence: CASSYLGSGDKLFF.